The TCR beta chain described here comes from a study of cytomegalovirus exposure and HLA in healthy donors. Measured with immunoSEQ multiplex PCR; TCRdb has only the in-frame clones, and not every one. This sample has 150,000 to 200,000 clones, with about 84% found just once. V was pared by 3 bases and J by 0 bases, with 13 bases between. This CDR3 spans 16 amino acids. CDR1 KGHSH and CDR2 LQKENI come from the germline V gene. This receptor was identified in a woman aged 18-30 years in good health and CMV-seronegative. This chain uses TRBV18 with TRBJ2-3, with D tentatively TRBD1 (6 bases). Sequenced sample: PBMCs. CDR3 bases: TGTGCCAGCTCACCGATATTCGGACAGAGCACAGATACGCAGTATTTT. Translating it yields CASSPIFGQSTDTQYF.